Each of the 8 T cell receptor beta chains below was sequenced from the same sample in a study of blood T cell repertoires in COVID-19 (TCRdb year 2020). The method behind the library was the immunoSEQ multiplex PCR assay. Held by TCRdb, this immuneACCESS table contains in-frame sequences only and omits some clones. Under half of the omission traces to an unresolved V gene where checked; the cause of the rest is unknown. This sample lists approximately 160,000 clones; around four fifths were detected once. The ten largest clones add up to about 4% of the sample. Material for sequencing was PBMCs or T cells enriched from blood (not recorded which). These receptors were taken from a woman in her 50s in a cohort exposed to, infected with or recovered from COVID-19 (not recorded which).

The chain employs TRBV3-1 (or the pseudogene TRBV3-2) and TRBJ1-4, with D possibly TRBD1 on 6 matching bases. Germline V gives CDR1 LGHDT, CDR2 YNNKEL (reference sequence). This CDR3 is 15 amino acids long. V lost 0 bases, J lost 8 bases, and 13 bases lay in between. The CDR3 bases are TGTGCCAGCAGCCAAGATGACAGGTTCGGCGAAAAACTGTTTTTT. Translating gives CASSQDDRFGEKLFF.

V is TRBV5-1 and J is TRBJ1-5, with D unresolved. The CDR3 has 15 amino acids. Trimming took off 1 base at V and 5 bases at J, with 13 bases between the two ends. Germline values: CDR1 SGHRS, CDR2 YFSETQ. CDR3 sequence reads: CASSLNSERDQPQHF. In DNA form, the CDR3 reads TGCGCCAGCAGCTTGAACTCCGAACGGGATCAGCCCCAGCATTTT.

The chain couples TRBV5-1 to TRBJ1-2, with 8 bases that match TRBD1. V was clipped by 0 bases and J by 7 bases; unmatched bases: 5. The CDR3 covers 14 residues. Germline values: CDR1 SGHRS, CDR2 YFSETQ. CDR3 sequence: CASSLGETGVGYTF. As DNA, the CDR3 is TGCGCCAGCAGCTTGGGAGAGACAGGGGTTGGCTACACCTTC.

In DNA form, the CDR3 reads TGTGCCAGTAAGGCAGGCCTCTCCTACAATGAGCAGTTCTTC. Translating gives CASKAGLSYNEQFF. The chain employs TRBV19 and TRBJ2-1, with D unclear. The CDR3 has 14 amino acids. In germline, CDR1 is LNHDA, CDR2 SQIVND (reference sequence). The V gene lost 7 bases and the J gene lost 0 bases, with 10 bases spanning the gap.

The chain recombines TRBV6-6 with TRBJ2-2; D unclear. Germline assignment: CDR1 MNHNY and CDR2 SVGAGI (reference sequence). V was cut by 5 bases and J by 3 bases, with 7 bases left in between. The CDR3 runs to 13 residues. CDR3 loop: CASSNQDTGELFF. The CDR3, as DNA: TGTGCCAGCAGTAACCAGGACACCGGGGAGCTGTTTTTT.

This rearrangement joins TRBV3-1 (or the pseudogene TRBV3-2) to TRBJ1-1; 10 nucleotides agree with TRBD1. The trim removed 4 bases at V and 6 bases at J, leaving 11 bases unmatched. Germline CDR1 is LGHDT and CDR2 is YNNKEL (reference sequence). The CDR3 loop spans 16 amino acids. The DNA for the CDR3 is TGTGCCAGCAGCCGCGGACAGGGGGGGGTTGGCTCTGAAGCTTTCTTT. It codes for CASSRGQGGVGSEAFF.

This clone came up once. The rearrangement uses TRBV3-1 (or the pseudogene TRBV3-2) and TRBJ2-6; D is perhaps TRBD1 (6 bases). This CDR3 is 17 amino acids long. Germline V gene lookup returns CDR1 LGHDT and CDR2 YNNKEL (reference sequence). V was clipped by 4 bases and J by 4 bases, with 17 bases between them. CDR3 nucleotides: TGTGCCAGCAGCCTTCGTCCAACAGGGACGGGGGCCAACGTCCTGACTTTC. Amino acids: CASSLRPTGTGANVLTF.

The V and J genes are TRBV19 and TRBJ1-2; the D is unclear. Germline CDR1 and CDR2: LNHDA and SQIVND (reference sequence). The ends were cut back, 3 bases at V and 2 bases at J, with 13 bases in the middle. The CDR3 covers 15 residues. CDR3 in amino acids: CASSMLGGTNYGYTF. As DNA, the CDR3 is TGTGCCAGTAGTATGCTCGGCGGAACCAACTATGGCTACACCTTC. The variable domain in full, with the rest retrieved from reference TRBV19 and TRBJ1-2, is DGGITQSPKYLFRKEGQNVTLSCEQNLNHDAMYWYRQDPGQGLRLIYYSQIVNDFQKGDIAEGYSVSREKKESFPLTVTSAQKNPTAFYLCASSMLGGTNYGYTFGSGTRLTVV.